Each of the 23 T cell receptor beta chains below was sequenced from the same sample in a study of shared clonotypes between healthy human individuals. Libraries were prepared by immunoSEQ multiplex PCR; TCRdb keeps only in-frame clonotypes and omits some of them. This table holds around 980,000 clones, about four fifths found once. Sequenced input: memory CD4+ T cells from PBMCs. The subset: CD45RA-negative fraction. The receptors stem from a young man in good health. Some clones in this sample may be carry-over from other donors' samples.

This clone was picked up many times. This chain connects TRBV7-2 to TRBJ1-2; the D is unclear. The CDR3 loop spans 12 amino acids. The V gene lost 5 bases and the J gene lost 7 bases, with 11 bases spanning the gap. CDR1 is SGHTA, CDR2 FQGNSA, per germline. DNA of the CDR3: TGTGCCAGCAGCCCGACGACGGGTGGCTACACCTTC. Amino acids: CASSPTTGGYTF.

CDR3: CASSLESVAGGSAYEQYF. CDR3 DNA: TGTGCCAGCAGCTTAGAGAGTGTCGCGGGAGGTAGCGCCTACGAGCAGTACTTC. The chain links TRBV11-2 to TRBJ2-7, with 8 bases fitting TRBD2. The CDR3 extends over 18 amino acids. The V gene end was trimmed by 0 bases and the J gene end by 2 bases; junction bases not matched to a gene: 12. CDR1 is SGHAT and CDR2 is FQNNGV in the germline V gene.

As regards this clone: A far larger clone is a single base away, which makes a read error likely. The gene calls are TRBV25-1 and TRBJ1-2; D perhaps matches TRBD1 (5 bases). CDR1 and CDR2 (germline): MGHDK, SYGVNS. The length of the CDR3 is 11 residues. The CDR3 protein is CTSTEGESYTF. The CDR3, as DNA: TGTACCAGCACCGAAGGGGAAAGCTACACCTTC.

This clone came up once. The chain couples TRBV2 to TRBJ2-2; weak D call: TRBD2 (6 bases). Germline V gives CDR1 SNHLY, CDR2 FYNNEI. CDR3 length: 14 residues. V dropped 6 bases and J dropped 0 bases, with 8 bases sitting between them. CDR3: CASRGLTNTGELFF. CDR3 DNA sequence: TGTGCCAGCAGGGGACTCACGAACACCGGGGAGCTGTTTTTT. Drawing the rest from reference TRBV2 and TRBJ2-2, the complete variable domain is EPEVTQTPSHQVTQMGQEVILRCVPISNHLYFYWYRQILGQKVEFLVSFYNNEISEKSEIFDDQFSVERPDGSNFTLKIRSTKLEDSAMYFCASRGLTNTGELFFGEGSRLTVL.

The chain joins TRBV5-4 to TRBJ1-5; TRBD1 aligns across 11 bases. Trimming removed 4 bases from V and 5 bases from J; junction bases left unmatched: 11. Germline CDR1 is SGHNT and CDR2 is YYREEE (reference sequence). This CDR3 has 17 amino acids. CDR3 sequence (DNA): TGTGCCAGCAGCATATCGGGACAGGGGGGAGTTGATCAGCCCCAGCATTTT. Translating it yields CASSISGQGGVDQPQHF.

The chain carries TRBV27 and TRBJ2-7, with D uncertain. This CDR3 has 15 residues. The V gene's germline CDR1 is MNHEY and CDR2 SMNVEV (reference sequence). V was clipped by 2 bases and J by 0 bases, with 11 bases between them. The CDR3 coding sequence is TGTGCCAGCAGTTTAACTGGGTTCGTCTCCTACGAGCAGTACTTC. Translating it yields CASSLTGFVSYEQYF.

The chain combines TRBV18 with TRBJ1-1; D gene uncertain. The CDR3 runs to 14 residues. The germline V gene encodes CDR1 KGHSH and CDR2 LQKENI. V was shortened by 0 bases and J by 5 bases, with 10 bases between the two germline ends. The CDR3 nucleotides read TGTGCCAGCTCACCACCGAGCACACTAACTGAAGCTTTCTTT. This codes for CASSPPSTLTEAFF.

This chain joins TRBV29-1 and TRBJ2-7, with a weak D call TRBD2 (5 bases). This CDR3 has 14 residues. CDR1 and CDR2 from the germline V gene are SQVTM and ANQGSEA. V was clipped by 4 bases and J by 6 bases, with 19 bases between them. Written as DNA, the CDR3 is TGCAGCGTTGGAGTGGGAGCCTCTTATGGCGAGCAGTACTTC. Its translation is CSVGVGASYGEQYF.

About this clone itself: A much larger clone is a single base away; this may be a read error. The chain couples TRBV29-1 to TRBJ2-1; D gene ambiguous. CDR3 size: 11 residues. Germline-derived CDR1 and CDR2 are SQVTM and ANQGSEA. The CDR3 reads CGVENYNEQFF. The CDR3 coding sequence is TGCGGCGTTGAAAACTACAATGAGCAGTTCTTC.

The rearrangement uses TRBV15 and TRBJ1-4; a weak D match, TRBD1 (5 bases). The CDR3 extends over 14 amino acids. Germline V gene data show CDR1 as LNHNV and CDR2 as YYDKDF (reference sequence). The germline V and J ends were trimmed by 5 bases and 7 bases, with 14 bases remaining between them. The CDR3 nucleotides are TGTGCCACCAGCCGACTCAGGGCGGCTGAAAAACTGTTTTTT. Its protein product is CATSRLRAAEKLFF.

A single count supports this clone. The chain links TRBV6-4 to TRBJ2-7, with D possibly being TRBD1 or TRBD2 (5 bases each). Germline CDR1 is MRHNA and CDR2 is SNTAGT. V was clipped by 8 bases and J by 9 bases, with 23 bases between them. The CDR3 extends over 14 amino acids. CDR3: CASPLKAGSGGQYF. Here the CDR3 DNA reads TGTGCCAGCCCGTTAAAGGCCGGCTCTGGGGGGCAGTACTTC.

The rearrangement uses TRBV27 and TRBJ1-5; D might be TRBD1 (5 bases). CDR3 length equals 13 residues. V was cut by 6 bases and J by 7 bases, with 13 bases left in between. Germline lookup yields CDR1 MNHEY and CDR2 SMNVEV (reference sequence). CDR3 nucleotides: TGTGCCAGCAGCCCCAGGGAGTACCAGCCCCAGCATTTT. Translation gives CASSPREYQPQHF.

The genes are TRBV6-5 and TRBJ2-2; 7 bases are a match to TRBD1. V lost 6 bases, J lost 1 base, and 2 bases stayed unmatched. The CDR3 consists of 14 residues. The V gene's germline CDR1 is MNHEY and CDR2 SVGAGI. The DNA for the CDR3 is TGTGCCAGCAGGTGGACAGGGAACACCGGGGAGCTGTTTTTT. Translating gives CASRWTGNTGELFF.

Concerning this clone: A much larger clone sits a single nucleotide away, making a read error possible. The chain couples TRBV11-2 to TRBJ1-2, with 8 bases that match TRBD1. Germline CDR1 and CDR2: SGHAT and FQNNGV. CDR3 length: 13 amino acids. V was pared by 1 base and J by 8 bases, with 3 bases of the junction left unmatched. CDR3 amino acids: CASSLVRGQGYTF. The CDR3 coding sequence is TGTGCCAGCAGCTTAGTCAGGGGGCAAGGCTACACCTTC.

The gene calls are TRBV5-1 and TRBJ2-1; D remains ambiguous. Germline V lookup: CDR1 SGHRS, CDR2 YFSETQ. CDR3 length: 12 residues. Trimming took 7 bases from V and 9 from J, leaving 14 bases between them. In DNA, the CDR3 is TGCGCCAGCGCCTCGGAGAGCTTTGAGCAGTTCTTC. This sequence encodes CASASESFEQFF.

V usage is TRBV30 and J usage is TRBJ2-1; D ambiguous. V gave up 4 bases and J gave up 4 bases, with 5 bases separating them. CDR1 is GTSNPN, CDR2 SVGIG, per germline (reference sequence). This CDR3 contains 11 residues. CDR3 sequence: CAWTPYNEQFF. The CDR3, as DNA: TGTGCCTGGACCCCGTACAATGAGCAGTTCTTC.

The chain employs TRBV13 and TRBJ2-7, with D perhaps matching TRBD1 (6 bases). Trimming took 5 bases from V and 4 from J, leaving 24 bases between them. The CDR3 is made up of 17 amino acids. The germline gives CDR1 PRHDT, CDR2 FYEKMQ (reference sequence). The CDR3 loop reads CASSPTQGKINGYEQYF. DNA of the CDR3: TGTGCCAGCAGCCCCACACAGGGTAAGATCAATGGGTACGAGCAGTACTTC.

This clone was counted ten times or more. CDR3 residues: CASSLAGPMIAFF. DNA for the CDR3: TGCGCCAGCAGCTTGGCGGGTCCGATGATCGCTTTCTTT. The V call is TRBV5-1, the J call TRBJ1-1; D is ambiguous. Per the germline V gene, CDR1 is SGHRS and CDR2 is YFSETQ. The CDR3 has 13 residues. Trimming left V 0 bases short and J 11 bases short, with 14 bases between.

Comment on this clone: This may arise from a read error, as a much more abundant clone is one base away. This specimen includes other DNA sequences encoding the same CDR3. The chain couples TRBV30 to TRBJ1-2; possibly TRBD1 for D (5 bases). V was pared by 0 bases and J by 4 bases, with 9 bases between. CDR3 size: 13 residues. Germline loops: CDR1 GTSNPN, CDR2 SVGIG (reference sequence). This CDR3 reads CAWSVRQGYGYTF. The CDR3 DNA sequence: TGTGCCTGGAGTGTACGCCAGGGCTATGGCTACACCTTC.

The chain is built from TRBV5-1 and TRBJ1-1; weak D call: TRBD1 (5 bases). The germline gives CDR1 SGHRS, CDR2 YFSETQ. The CDR3 runs 16 residues. Trimming removed 3 bases at V and 1 base at J, with 16 bases between. The CDR3 loop reads CASSSIPGGGNTEAFF. CDR3 bases: TGCGCCAGCAGCTCGATACCTGGGGGAGGGAACACTGAAGCTTTCTTT.

This clone has just a few counts. Other nucleotide sequences in the sample specify the same CDR3. The rearrangement uses TRBV6-1 and TRBJ2-7; 7 nucleotides agree with TRBD1. The germline V gene has CDR1 MNHNS and CDR2 SASEGT. V dropped 4 bases and J dropped 2; count of bases not matched to a gene: 5. The CDR3 is 14 residues long. Here the CDR3 reads CASSGQGNAYEQYF. CDR3 bases: TGTGCCAGCAGTGGACAGGGAAACGCCTACGAGCAGTACTTC.

Here the CDR3 reads CASSISAYNEQFF. The CDR3 DNA reads TGTGCCAGCAGCATCAGCGCCTACAATGAGCAGTTCTTC. This chain connects TRBV7-3 to TRBJ2-1; D unresolved. CDR1 and CDR2 from the germline V gene are SGHTA and FQGTGA. The V and J ends lost 5 bases and 2 bases respectively, with 7 bases between them. This CDR3 spans 13 amino acids.

The chain is built from TRBV7-3 and TRBJ2-6, with TRBD1 matching 7 bases. Germline loops: CDR1 SGHTA, CDR2 FQGTGA. V lost 3 bases and J lost 2; bases outside the gene matches: 4. The CDR3 loop spans 16 amino acids. As DNA, the CDR3 is TGTGCCAGCAGCTTGGGACAGCCCCCTGGGGCCAACGTCCTGACTTTC. It codes for CASSLGQPPGANVLTF.